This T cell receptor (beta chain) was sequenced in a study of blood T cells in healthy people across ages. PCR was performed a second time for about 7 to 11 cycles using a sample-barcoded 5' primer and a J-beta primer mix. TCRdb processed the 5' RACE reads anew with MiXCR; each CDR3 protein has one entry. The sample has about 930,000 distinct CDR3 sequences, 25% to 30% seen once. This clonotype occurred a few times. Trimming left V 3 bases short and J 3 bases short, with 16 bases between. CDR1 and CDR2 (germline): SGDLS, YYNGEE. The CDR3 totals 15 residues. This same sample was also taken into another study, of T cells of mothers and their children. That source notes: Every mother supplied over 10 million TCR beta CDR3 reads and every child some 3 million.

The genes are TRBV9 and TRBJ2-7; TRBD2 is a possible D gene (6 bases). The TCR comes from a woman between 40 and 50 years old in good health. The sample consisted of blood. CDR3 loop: CASSGGVGASYEQYF. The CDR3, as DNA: TGTGCCAGCAGCGGGGGGGTCGGGGCTAGCTACGAGCAGTACTTC.